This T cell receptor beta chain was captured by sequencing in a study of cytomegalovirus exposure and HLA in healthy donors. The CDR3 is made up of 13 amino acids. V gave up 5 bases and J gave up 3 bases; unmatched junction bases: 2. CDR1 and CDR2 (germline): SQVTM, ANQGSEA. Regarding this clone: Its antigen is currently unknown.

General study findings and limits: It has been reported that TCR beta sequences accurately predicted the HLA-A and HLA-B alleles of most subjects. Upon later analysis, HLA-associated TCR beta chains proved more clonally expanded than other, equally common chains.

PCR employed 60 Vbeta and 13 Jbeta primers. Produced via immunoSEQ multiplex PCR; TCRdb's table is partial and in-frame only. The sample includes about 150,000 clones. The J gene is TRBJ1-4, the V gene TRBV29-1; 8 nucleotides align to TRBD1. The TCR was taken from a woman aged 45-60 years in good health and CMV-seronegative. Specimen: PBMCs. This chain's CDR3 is CSVQDRANEKLFF. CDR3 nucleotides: TGCAGCGTTCAGGACAGGGCTAATGAAAAACTGTTTTTT.